One sample yielded the 6 T cell receptor beta chains listed below, sequenced in a study of T-cell reconstitution after alpha-beta-depleted transplantation in children. Unique molecular identifiers were used to barcode this TCRbeta library. TCRdb ran MiXCR on the PCR reads and lists one entry per CDR3 protein. Here the sample spans 500,000 to 600,000 distinct CDR3 sequences, 30% to 35% being singletons. The sample consisted of PBMCs from the stem cell graft donor, taken from the stem cell graft. Receptors were obtained from a human donor who donated a stem cell graft to a child with aplastic anemia.

This clonotype was picked up many times. The chain links TRBV6-5 to TRBJ2-2; D is unclear. Germline CDR1 reads MNHEY; CDR2 reads SVGAGI. V lost 0 bases and J lost 3, with 5 bases in between. This CDR3 contains 14 residues. CDR3 loop: CASSYSWDTGELFF. CDR3 DNA sequence: TGTGCCAGCAGTTACTCCTGGGACACCGGGGAGCTGTTTTTT.

This clonotype has just a few counts. This chain joins TRBV7-2 and TRBJ2-7; no definite D call. There are 12 residues in the CDR3. Trimming took off 4 bases at V and 3 bases at J, with 7 bases between the two ends. Germline CDR1 reads SGHTA; CDR2 reads FQGNSA. The CDR3 reads CASSSALYEQYF. In DNA form, the CDR3 reads TGTGCCAGCAGCTCCGCGCTCTACGAGCAGTACTTC.

The chain couples TRBV15 to TRBJ1-1; D unclear. Germline V gene sequence: CDR1 LNHNV, CDR2 YYDKDF (reference sequence). V lost 3 bases and J lost 3, with 11 bases in between. This CDR3 has 14 residues. The CDR3 bases are TGTGCCACCAGCAGGGACCGCAGAGACACTGAAGCTTTCTTT. It encodes CATSRDRRDTEAFF.

This clonotype was detected only a few times. V is TRBV7-9 and J is TRBJ1-1; 7 positions agree with TRBD1. J was trimmed by 0 bases and V by 5 bases; bases with no gene match: 6. Germline V CDR1 and CDR2: SEHNR, FQNEAQ (reference sequence). The CDR3 sequence is 15 residues long. CDR3 in amino acids: CASSPAGQMNTEAFF. The CDR3 nucleotides are TGTGCCAGCAGCCCCGCGGGACAGATGAACACTGAAGCTTTCTTT. The full variable domain, with the rest looked up from reference TRBV7-9 and TRBJ1-1, is DTGVSQNPRHKITKRGQNVTFRCDPISEHNRLYWYRQTLGQGPEFLTYFQNEAQLEKSRLLSDRFSAERPKGSFSTLEIQRTEQGDSAMYLCASSPAGQMNTEAFFGQGTRLTVV.

This clonotype was recorded a few times. The rearrangement links TRBV6-2 or TRBV6-3 to TRBJ2-1, with D hard to call. Trimming stripped 0 bases from V and 3 bases from J, with 9 bases between. This CDR3 comprises 15 residues. The V gene's germline CDR1 is MNHEY and CDR2 SVGEGT. The CDR3 sequence is CASSYSLVGYNEQFF. The CDR3 DNA is TGTGCCAGCAGTTACTCCCTCGTTGGCTACAATGAGCAGTTCTTC.

The V gene is TRBV25-1, the J gene TRBJ2-2; either TRBD1 or TRBD2 may supply D (5 bases each). The germline V gene encodes CDR1 MGHDK and CDR2 SYGVNS. Between the trimmed V and J ends, which lost 0 bases and 1 base, there was a span of 18 bases. The CDR3 is 19 residues long. DNA for the CDR3: TGTGCCAGCAGTGAATATATTTTCAGAGGGGTAAAGAACACCGGGGAGCTGTTTTTT. This encodes CASSEYIFRGVKNTGELFF.